Presented here are 12 T cell receptor beta chains from one specimen sequenced in a study of Ad26.COV2.S vaccination and SARS-CoV-2 variants. Clones were sequenced by immunoSEQ multiplex PCR, and TCRdb holds only the in-frame ones, with some missing. The data contain about 370,000 clones, approximately 86% of them singletons. Regarding treatment: around 19 received Ad26.COV2.S at low or high dose, single or two shots; about 5 received placebo; per-sample allocation not given. Sampling occurred on day 63 after the first vaccine or placebo injection. Material: peripheral blood, obtained in a trial of Ad26.COV2.S vaccine versus placebo. Every receptor here comes from a person aged 18 to 59 who received the Ad26.COV2.S COVID-19 vaccine or a placebo.

J is TRBJ2-1 and V is TRBV7-8; D not resolved. The CDR3 is 14 amino acids. The germline V gene has CDR1 SGHVS and CDR2 FQNEAQ. V dropped 1 base and J dropped 8 bases, with 12 bases sitting between them. The CDR3 sequence: CASSLVDSRHEQFF. The CDR3 DNA reads TGTGCCAGCAGCTTAGTTGACTCCCGGCATGAGCAGTTCTTC.

The rearrangement uses TRBV4-1 and TRBJ1-1, with 9 positions matching TRBD1. V dropped 7 bases and J dropped 4; count of bases not matched to a gene: 10. Germline CDR1 is MGHRA and CDR2 is YSYEKL. The CDR3 extends over 15 amino acids. The CDR3: CASNTYRGLRTEAFF. The DNA for the CDR3 is TGCGCCAGCAATACGTACAGGGGGCTTCGCACTGAAGCTTTCTTT.

The chain uses TRBV23-1 and TRBJ1-5; D is possibly TRBD1 (5 bases). TRBV23-1 has ORF status, its function being uncertain. CDR3 size: 11 residues. CDR3 nucleotide sequence: TGCGCGGGGACGAAGTATCAGCCCCAGCATTTT. Translated, it gives CAGTKYQPQHF.

This rearrangement joins TRBV30 to TRBJ1-1; D remains ambiguous. This CDR3 is 15 amino acids long. V shed 4 bases and J shed 0 bases, with 15 bases lying between them. Germline loops: CDR1 GTSNPN, CDR2 SVGIG (reference sequence). The CDR3 DNA sequence: TGTGCCTGGACCCAGAACGCCAATTTGAACACTGAAGCTTTCTTT. Translated, it gives CAWTQNANLNTEAFF.

The chain couples TRBV15 to TRBJ2-7, with D uncertain. V was clipped by 0 bases and J by 4 bases, with 10 bases between them. Per the germline V gene, CDR1 is LNHNV and CDR2 is YYDKDF (reference sequence). This CDR3 region has 14 residues. The CDR3 here is CATSRDPGVYEQYF. CDR3 sequence (DNA): TGTGCCACCAGCAGAGATCCTGGGGTGTACGAGCAGTACTTC.

This chain links TRBV6-1 with TRBJ1-5; a possible D gene is TRBD1 (6 bases). This CDR3 spans 15 amino acids. The germline V gene has CDR1 MNHNS and CDR2 SASEGT. Trimming removed 3 bases at V and 4 bases at J, with 13 bases between. The CDR3 sequence is CASSESWTENQPQHF. The CDR3, as DNA: TGTGCCAGCAGTGAGTCCTGGACAGAAAATCAGCCCCAGCATTTT.

The chain has TRBV5-5 and TRBJ2-3, with D possibly matching TRBD1 (6 bases). The CDR3 consists of 14 residues. Trimming stripped 4 bases from V and 2 bases from J, with 11 bases between. CDR1 is SGHKS and CDR2 is YYEKEE in the germline V gene (reference sequence). This CDR3 reads CASSPTGYTDTQYF. The CDR3, as DNA: TGTGCCAGCAGCCCCACAGGGTACACAGATACGCAGTATTTT.

The chain links TRBV7-8 to TRBJ2-3; no definite D call. Germline CDR1 SGHVS, CDR2 FQNEAQ. The CDR3 sequence is 12 residues long. V shed 2 bases and J shed 4 bases, with 4 bases lying between them. The CDR3 bases are TGTGCCAGCAGCTTACCGGCAGATACGCAGTATTTT. It yields the protein CASSLPADTQYF.

CDR3 loop: CASSLAGGPGDTQYF. The CDR3 DNA sequence: TGTGCCAGCAGCTTGGCGGGGGGGCCGGGAGATACGCAGTATTTT. This rearrangement joins TRBV11-3 to TRBJ2-3; 9 nucleotides match TRBD2. CDR3 size: 15 residues. V dropped 3 bases and J dropped 5; count of bases not matched to a gene: 6. CDR1 and CDR2 from the germline V gene are SGHNT and YENEEA.

The V call is TRBV2, the J call TRBJ1-5; the D gene is possibly TRBD1 (5 bases). Germline V gene data show CDR1 as SNHLY and CDR2 as FYNNEI. V was cut by 4 bases and J by 0 bases, with 10 bases left in between. This CDR3 has 15 amino acids. The CDR3 here is CASSGGRNSNQPQHF. CDR3 coding DNA: TGTGCCAGCAGTGGGGGCAGAAATAGCAATCAGCCCCAGCATTTT.

The chain has TRBV7-9 and TRBJ1-1, with D unresolved. V shed 7 bases and J shed 1 base, with 16 bases lying between them. The CDR3 length is 15 residues. Germline assignment: CDR1 SEHNR and CDR2 FQNEAQ (reference sequence). In DNA, the CDR3 is TGTGCCAGCAACGTCTATGGTAGCGGGAACACTGAAGCTTTCTTT. Its protein product is CASNVYGSGNTEAFF. Combining the CDR3 with reference TRBV7-9 and TRBJ1-1 gives the whole variable domain DTGVSQNPRHKITKRGQNVTFRCDPISEHNRLYWYRQTLGQGPEFLTYFQNEAQLEKSRLLSDRFSAERPKGSFSTLEIQRTEQGDSAMYLCASNVYGSGNTEAFFGQGTRLTVV.

The gene calls are TRBV5-4 and TRBJ1-2, with TRBD1 identical over 9 bases. The CDR3 has 15 residues. The germline V gene has CDR1 SGHNT and CDR2 YYREEE (reference sequence). V dropped 5 bases and J dropped 4; count of bases not matched to a gene: 9. CDR3 nucleotides: TGTGCCAGCAGAAACCGGGACAGGGAATTCTATGGCTACACCTTC. Protein product: CASRNRDREFYGYTF.